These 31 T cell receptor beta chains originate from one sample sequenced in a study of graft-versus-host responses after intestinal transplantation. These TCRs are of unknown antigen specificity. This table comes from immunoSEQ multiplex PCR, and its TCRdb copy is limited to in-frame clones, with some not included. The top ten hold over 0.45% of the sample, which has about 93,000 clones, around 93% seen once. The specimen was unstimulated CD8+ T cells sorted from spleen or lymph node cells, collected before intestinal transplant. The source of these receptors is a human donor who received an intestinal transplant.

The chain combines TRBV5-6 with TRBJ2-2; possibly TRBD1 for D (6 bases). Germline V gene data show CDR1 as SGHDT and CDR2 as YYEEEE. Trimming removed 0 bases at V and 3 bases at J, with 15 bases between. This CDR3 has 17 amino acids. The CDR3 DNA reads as TGTGCCAGCAGCTTGGCCGGTTCAGGGGACCACACCGGGGAGCTGTTTTTT. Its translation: CASSLAGSGDHTGELFF.

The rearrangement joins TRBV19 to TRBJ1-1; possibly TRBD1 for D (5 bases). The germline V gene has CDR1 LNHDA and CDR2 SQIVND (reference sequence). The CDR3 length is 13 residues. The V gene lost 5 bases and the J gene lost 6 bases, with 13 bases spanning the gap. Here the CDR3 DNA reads TGTGCCAGTAGTGTGGGGGAGGGAGCTGAAGCTTTCTTT. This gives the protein CASSVGEGAEAFF.

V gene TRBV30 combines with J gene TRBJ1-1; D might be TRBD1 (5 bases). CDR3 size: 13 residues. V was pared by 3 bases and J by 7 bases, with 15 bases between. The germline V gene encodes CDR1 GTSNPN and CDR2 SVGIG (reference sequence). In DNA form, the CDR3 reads TGTGCCTGGAGGGAAGGGACGGGACTTGAAGCTTTCTTT. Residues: CAWREGTGLEAFF.

The CDR3 DNA reads TGCGCCAGCAGCCAAGAGGTGACAGGGAGGCACATTCAGTACTTC. It yields the protein CASSQEVTGRHIQYF. This sequence joins TRBV4-3 and TRBJ2-4; maybe TRBD1 (7 bases). Germline V gene sequence: CDR1 LGHNA, CDR2 YSLEER. This CDR3 has 15 amino acids. Trimming stripped 0 bases from V and 8 bases from J, with 14 bases between.

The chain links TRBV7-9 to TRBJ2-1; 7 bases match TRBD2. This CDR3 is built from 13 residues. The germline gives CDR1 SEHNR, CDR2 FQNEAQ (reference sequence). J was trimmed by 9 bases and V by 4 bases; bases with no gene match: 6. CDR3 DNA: TGTGCCAGCAGCTCGGGACTATACGGTGAGCAGTTCTTC. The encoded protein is CASSSGLYGEQFF.

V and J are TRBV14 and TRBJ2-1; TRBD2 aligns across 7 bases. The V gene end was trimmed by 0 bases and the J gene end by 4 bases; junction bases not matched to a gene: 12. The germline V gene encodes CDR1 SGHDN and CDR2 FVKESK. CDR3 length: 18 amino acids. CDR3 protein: CASSQDGEERDYYNEQFF. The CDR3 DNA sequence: TGTGCCAGCAGCCAAGATGGTGAAGAGCGGGACTATTACAATGAGCAGTTCTTC.

The CDR3 here is CASSPPADSYEQYF. The CDR3 bases are TGTGCCAGCTCACCACCCGCGGACTCCTACGAGCAGTACTTC. J is TRBJ2-7 and V is TRBV18; no clear D gene. This CDR3 is built from 14 residues. The V gene's germline CDR1 is KGHSH and CDR2 LQKENI. V lost 0 bases and J lost 0, with 6 bases in between.

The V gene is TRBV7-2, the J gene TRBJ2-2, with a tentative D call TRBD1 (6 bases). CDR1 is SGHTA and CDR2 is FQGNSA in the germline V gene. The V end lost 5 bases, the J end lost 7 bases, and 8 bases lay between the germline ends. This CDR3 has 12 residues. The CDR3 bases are TGTGCCAGCAGCACAGGGTTCGGGGAGCTGTTTTTT. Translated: CASSTGFGELFF.

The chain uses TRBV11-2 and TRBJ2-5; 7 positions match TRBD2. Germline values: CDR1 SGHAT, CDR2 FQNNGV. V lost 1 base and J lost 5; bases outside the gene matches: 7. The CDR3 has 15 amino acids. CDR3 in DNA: TGTGCCAGCAGCTTAGGACTAGCTGGCAGGGAGACCCAGTACTTC. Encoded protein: CASSLGLAGRETQYF.

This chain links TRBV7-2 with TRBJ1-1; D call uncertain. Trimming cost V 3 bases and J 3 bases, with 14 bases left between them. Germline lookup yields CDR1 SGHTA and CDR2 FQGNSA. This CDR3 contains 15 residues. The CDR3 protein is CASSLSPGAYTEAFF. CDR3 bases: TGTGCCAGCAGCTTGTCCCCGGGAGCGTACACTGAAGCTTTCTTT.

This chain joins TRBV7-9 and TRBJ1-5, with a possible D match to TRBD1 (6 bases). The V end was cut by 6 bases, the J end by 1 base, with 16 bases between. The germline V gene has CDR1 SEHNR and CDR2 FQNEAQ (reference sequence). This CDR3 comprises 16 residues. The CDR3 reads CASSRHRVRSNQPQHF. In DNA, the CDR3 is TGTGCCAGCAGTCGGCACAGGGTACGGAGCAATCAGCCCCAGCATTTT.

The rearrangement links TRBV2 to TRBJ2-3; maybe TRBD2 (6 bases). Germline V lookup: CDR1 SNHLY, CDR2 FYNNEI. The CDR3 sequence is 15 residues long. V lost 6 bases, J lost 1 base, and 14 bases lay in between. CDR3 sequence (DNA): TGTGCCAGCAGCGCCGTGCGGGGTGGCACAGATACGCAGTATTTT. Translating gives CASSAVRGGTDTQYF.

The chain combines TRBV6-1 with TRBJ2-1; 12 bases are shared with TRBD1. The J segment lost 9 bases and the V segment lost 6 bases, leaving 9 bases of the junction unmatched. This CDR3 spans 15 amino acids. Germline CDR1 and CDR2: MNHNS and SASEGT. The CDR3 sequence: CASRGGQGAGGEQFF. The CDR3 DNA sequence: TGTGCCAGCAGGGGGGGACAGGGGGCTGGGGGTGAGCAGTTCTTC.

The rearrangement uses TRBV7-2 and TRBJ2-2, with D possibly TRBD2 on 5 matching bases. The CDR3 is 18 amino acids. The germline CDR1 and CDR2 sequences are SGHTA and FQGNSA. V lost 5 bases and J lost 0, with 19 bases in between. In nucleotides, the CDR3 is TGTGCCAGCAGCCCAAAGCGGTATAGCGATACGAACACCGGGGAGCTGTTTTTT. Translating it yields CASSPKRYSDTNTGELFF.

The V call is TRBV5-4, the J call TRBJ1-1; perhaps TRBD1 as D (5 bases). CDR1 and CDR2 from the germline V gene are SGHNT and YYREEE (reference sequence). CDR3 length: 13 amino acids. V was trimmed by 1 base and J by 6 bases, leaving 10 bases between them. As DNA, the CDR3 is TGTGCCAGCAGCTTGATTGGGGGGGCTGAAGCTTTCTTT. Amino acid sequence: CASSLIGGAEAFF.

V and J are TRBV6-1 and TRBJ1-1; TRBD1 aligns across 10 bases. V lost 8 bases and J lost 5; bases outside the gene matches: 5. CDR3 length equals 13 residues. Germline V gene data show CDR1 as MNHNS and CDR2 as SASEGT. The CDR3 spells CASWDRGGTEAFF. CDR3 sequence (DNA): TGTGCCAGCTGGGACAGGGGAGGGACTGAAGCTTTCTTT.

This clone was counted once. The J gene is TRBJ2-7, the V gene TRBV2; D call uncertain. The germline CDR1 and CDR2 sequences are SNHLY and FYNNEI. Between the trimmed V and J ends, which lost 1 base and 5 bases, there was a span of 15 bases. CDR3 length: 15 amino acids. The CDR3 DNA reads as TGTGCCAGCAGTGAAGTGGAGCGCGGAATGGACGAGCAGTACTTC. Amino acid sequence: CASSEVERGMDEQYF.

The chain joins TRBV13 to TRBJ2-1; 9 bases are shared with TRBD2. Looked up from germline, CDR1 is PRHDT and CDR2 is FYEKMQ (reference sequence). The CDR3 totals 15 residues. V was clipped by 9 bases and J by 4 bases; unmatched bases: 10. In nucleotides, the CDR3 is TGTGCCAGTTTTATGGCGGGAGGGGCTTACAATGAGCAGTTCTTC. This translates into CASFMAGGAYNEQFF.

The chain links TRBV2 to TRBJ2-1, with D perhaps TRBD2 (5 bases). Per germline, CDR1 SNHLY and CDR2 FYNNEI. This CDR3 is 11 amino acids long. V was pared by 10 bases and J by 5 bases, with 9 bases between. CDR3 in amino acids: CAKEVDNEQFF. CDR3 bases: TGTGCCAAGGAGGTGGACAATGAGCAGTTCTTC. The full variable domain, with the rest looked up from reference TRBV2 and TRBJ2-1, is EPEVTQTPSHQVTQMGQEVILRCVPISNHLYFYWYRQILGQKVEFLVSFYNNEISEKSEIFDDQFSVERPDGSNFTLKIRSTKLEDSAMYFCAKEVDNEQFFGPGTRLTVL.

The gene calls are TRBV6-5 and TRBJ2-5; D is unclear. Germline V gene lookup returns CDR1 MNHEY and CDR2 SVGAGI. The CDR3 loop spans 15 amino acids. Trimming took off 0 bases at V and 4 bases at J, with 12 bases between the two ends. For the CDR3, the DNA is TGTGCCAGCAGTTACTCGACCTCCAGCGTAGAGACCCAGTACTTC. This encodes CASSYSTSSVETQYF.

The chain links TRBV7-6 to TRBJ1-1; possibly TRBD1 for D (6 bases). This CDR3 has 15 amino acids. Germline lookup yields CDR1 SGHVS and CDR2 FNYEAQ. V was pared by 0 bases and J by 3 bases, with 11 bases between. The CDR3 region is CASSLAGGSDTEAFF. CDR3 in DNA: TGTGCCAGCAGCTTAGCAGGGGGTAGTGACACTGAAGCTTTCTTT.

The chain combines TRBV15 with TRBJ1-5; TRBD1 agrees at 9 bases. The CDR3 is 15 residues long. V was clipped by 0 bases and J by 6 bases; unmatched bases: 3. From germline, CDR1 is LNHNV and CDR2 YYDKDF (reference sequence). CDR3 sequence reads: CATSREGQGPQPQHF. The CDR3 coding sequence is TGTGCCACCAGCAGAGAGGGACAGGGCCCTCAGCCCCAGCATTTT.

The chain's CDR3 is CASSPDRVTDTQYF. For the CDR3, the DNA is TGTGCCAGCTCACCGGACAGGGTTACAGATACGCAGTATTTT. The chain joins TRBV18 to TRBJ2-3; 8 nucleotides match TRBD1. Trimming removed 3 bases from V and 3 bases from J; junction bases left unmatched: 2. CDR1 is KGHSH, CDR2 LQKENI, per germline. The CDR3 covers 14 residues. Variable domain in full (rest from reference TRBV18 and TRBJ2-3): NAGVMQNPRHLVRRRGQEARLRCSPMKGHSHVYWYRQLPEEGLKFMVYLQKENIIDESGMPKERFSAEFPKEGPSILRIQQVVRGDSAAYFCASSPDRVTDTQYFGPGTRLTVL.

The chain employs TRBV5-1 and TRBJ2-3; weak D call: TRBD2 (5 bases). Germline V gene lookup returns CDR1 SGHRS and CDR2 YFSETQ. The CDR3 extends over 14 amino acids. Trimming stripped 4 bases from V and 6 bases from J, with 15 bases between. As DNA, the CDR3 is TGCGCCAGCAGCGGAGGAGAATTCCGTGATACGCAGTATTTT. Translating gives CASSGGEFRDTQYF.

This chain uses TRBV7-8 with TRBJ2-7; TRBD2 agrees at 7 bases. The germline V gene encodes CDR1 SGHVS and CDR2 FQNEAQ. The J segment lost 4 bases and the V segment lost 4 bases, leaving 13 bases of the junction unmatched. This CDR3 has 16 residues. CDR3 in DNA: TGTGCCAGCAGCTCTACTGCACTAGGGGACTATTACGAGCAGTACTTC. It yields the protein CASSSTALGDYYEQYF. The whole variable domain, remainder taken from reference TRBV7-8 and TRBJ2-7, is GAGVSQSPRYKVAKRGQDVALRCDPISGHVSLFWYQQALGQGPEFLTYFQNEAQLDKSGLPSDRFFAERPEGSVSTLKIQRTQQEDSAVYLCASSSTALGDYYEQYFGPGTRLTVT.

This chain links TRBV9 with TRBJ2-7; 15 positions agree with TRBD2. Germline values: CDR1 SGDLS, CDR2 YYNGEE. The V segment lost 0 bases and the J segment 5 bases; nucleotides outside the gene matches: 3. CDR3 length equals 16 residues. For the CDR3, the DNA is TGTGCCAGCAGCGTAGGGACTAGCGGGGGGGGCCACGAGCAGTACTTC. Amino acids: CASSVGTSGGGHEQYF.

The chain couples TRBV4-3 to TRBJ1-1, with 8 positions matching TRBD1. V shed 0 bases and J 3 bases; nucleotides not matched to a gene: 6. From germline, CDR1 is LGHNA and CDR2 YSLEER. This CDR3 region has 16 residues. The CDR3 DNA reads TGCGCCAGCAGCCAAGACCCCAGGGGGCGGGACACTGAAGCTTTCTTT. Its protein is CASSQDPRGRDTEAFF.

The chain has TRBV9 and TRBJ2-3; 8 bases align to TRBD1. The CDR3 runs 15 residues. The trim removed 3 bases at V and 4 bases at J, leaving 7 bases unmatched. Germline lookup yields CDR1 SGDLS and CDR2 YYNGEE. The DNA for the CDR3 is TGTGCCAGCAGCGGGGGACAGGTAGGCGCAGATACGCAGTATTTT. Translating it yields CASSGGQVGADTQYF.

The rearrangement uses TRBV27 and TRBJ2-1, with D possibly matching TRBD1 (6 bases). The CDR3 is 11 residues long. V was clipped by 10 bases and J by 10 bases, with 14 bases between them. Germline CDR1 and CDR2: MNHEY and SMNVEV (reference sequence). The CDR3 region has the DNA TGTGCCACTCGGATCGGGACAGAGCAGTTCTTC. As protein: CATRIGTEQFF.

CDR3 coding DNA: TGTGCCAGCAGCTTATGGACTAGCGGGAATGTAGATACGCAGTATTTT. It translates to CASSLWTSGNVDTQYF. The V gene is TRBV7-6, the J gene TRBJ2-3; TRBD2 matches at 12 bases. The germline gives CDR1 SGHVS, CDR2 FNYEAQ. V lost 2 bases and J lost 5; bases outside the gene matches: 5. CDR3 length equals 16 residues.

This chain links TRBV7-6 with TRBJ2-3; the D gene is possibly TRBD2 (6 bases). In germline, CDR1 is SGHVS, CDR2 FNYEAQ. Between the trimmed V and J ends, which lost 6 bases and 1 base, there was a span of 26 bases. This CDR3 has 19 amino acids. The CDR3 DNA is TGTGCCAGCAGGCGCCGGGGACTGAACCCGGAGGTCGGCACAGATACGCAGTATTTT. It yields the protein CASRRRGLNPEVGTDTQYF. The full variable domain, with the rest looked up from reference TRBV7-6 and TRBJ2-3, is GAGVSQSPRYKVTKRGQDVALRCDPISGHVSLYWYRQALGQGPEFLTYFNYEAQQDKSGLPNDRFSAERPEGSISTLTIQRTEQRDSAMYRCASRRRGLNPEVGTDTQYFGPGTRLTVL.